The clone carrying this T cell receptor (beta chain) was seen many times. This specimen belongs to a study of T-cell reconstitution after alpha-beta-depleted transplantation in children. Molecular barcoding with unique molecular identifiers was used for the TCRbeta library. TCRdb analysed the PCR reads with MiXCR anew, one entry per CDR3 protein. The table includes approximately 240,000 distinct CDR3 sequences, 8% to 9.5% detected once. The CDR3 loop spans 14 amino acids. V dropped 3 bases and J dropped 5 bases, with 14 bases sitting between them. CDR1 is MGHDK, CDR2 SYGVNS, per germline. The source of this sequence is a human donor who donated a stem cell graft to a child with acute lymphoblastic leukemia. The specimen was PBMCs from the stem cell graft donor, collected from the stem cell graft. V gene TRBV25-1 combines with J gene TRBJ2-7; D tentatively fits TRBD1 or TRBD2 (6 bases each). Here the CDR3 DNA reads TGTGCCAGCAGTGATACCAGGGGAGGCGACGAGCAGTACTTC. It translates to CASSDTRGGDEQYF.